The 31 T cell receptor beta chains reported below all come from one sample, sequenced in a study of cytomegalovirus exposure and HLA in healthy donors. Primers included in the PCR were 60 Vbeta and 13 Jbeta primers. Only in-frame clones appear in the TCRdb table, and some are missing; sequencing was by immunoSEQ multiplex PCR. In total, the table holds some 80,000 clones. Source material: PBMCs. These receptor sequences come from a man between 50 and 59 years old in good health and CMV-seropositive.

Of note for this clone: Other DNA sequences in the same sample also yield this CDR3. V gene TRBV10-3 combines with J gene TRBJ1-2; 10 bases agree with TRBD1. Losses at the gene ends were 2 bases for V and 1 base for J; bases not matched to a gene: 1. The CDR3 totals 15 residues. Germline CDR1 reads ENHRY; CDR2 reads SYGVKD. CDR3 protein: CAISEGTGVNYGYTF. The CDR3 nucleotides are TGTGCCATCAGTGAGGGGACAGGGGTTAACTATGGCTACACCTTC.

V gene TRBV9 combines with J gene TRBJ1-4, with a tentative D call TRBD1 (6 bases). The CDR3 is made up of 14 amino acids. The ends were cut back, 4 bases at V and 5 bases at J, with 12 bases in the middle. The germline V gene has CDR1 SGDLS and CDR2 YYNGEE. For the CDR3, the DNA is TGTGCCAGCAGCCCGGACAGCCAGAATGAAAAACTGTTTTTT. Translation gives CASSPDSQNEKLFF.

The gene calls are TRBV7-9 and TRBJ1-1, with D maybe TRBD1 (6 bases). CDR3 length equals 15 residues. V was pared by 3 bases and J by 3 bases, with 14 bases between. CDR1 and CDR2 (germline): SEHNR, FQNEAQ (reference sequence). The CDR3 bases are TGTGCCAGCAGCTTTCAGGGCGAGGGGGACACTGAAGCTTTCTTT. As protein: CASSFQGEGDTEAFF.

The genes are TRBV7-8 and TRBJ2-3; 7 bases align to TRBD2. After removal of 7 bases from V and 3 bases from J, the junction contained 7 bases not matched to a gene. CDR3 length: 14 amino acids. CDR1 SGHVS and CDR2 FQNEAQ come from the germline V gene. Written as DNA, the CDR3 is TGTGCCAGCACCCCTAGCGGCGGTACAGATACGCAGTATTTT. Translated: CASTPSGGTDTQYF. The entire variable domain, with the rest obtained from reference TRBV7-8 and TRBJ2-3, is as follows: GAGVSQSPRYKVAKRGQDVALRCDPISGHVSLFWYQQALGQGPEFLTYFQNEAQLDKSGLPSDRFFAERPEGSVSTLKIQRTQQEDSAVYLCASTPSGGTDTQYFGPGTRLTVL.

V usage is TRBV9 and J usage is TRBJ2-1; D might be TRBD1 (5 bases). V shed 1 base and J shed 8 bases, with 7 bases lying between them. The CDR3 runs 12 residues. Germline V gene data show CDR1 as SGDLS and CDR2 as YYNGEE. The CDR3 region has the DNA TGTGCCAGCAGCGTAAGGGGCGATGAGCAGTTCTTC. It codes for CASSVRGDEQFF.

The rearrangement joins TRBV5-5 to TRBJ1-2; D possibly corresponds to TRBD1 (6 bases). The germline CDR1 and CDR2 sequences are SGHKS and YYEKEE (reference sequence). Trimming shortened V by 3 bases and J by 6 bases, and 18 bases separated the two germline ends. This CDR3 region has 15 residues. DNA for the CDR3: TGTGCCAGCAGCTCCCGGGACCGCAGGGGTGATGGCTACACCTTC. Protein: CASSSRDRRGDGYTF.

The chain carries TRBV7-9 and TRBJ1-1; D unresolved. The CDR3 consists of 14 residues. Germline V gene data show CDR1 as SEHNR and CDR2 as FQNEAQ (reference sequence). Trimming took off 1 base at V and 0 bases at J, with 6 bases between the two ends. The CDR3 DNA sequence: TGTGCCAGCAGCTTAGACAGAATGAACACTGAAGCTTTCTTT. Amino acids: CASSLDRMNTEAFF.

This CDR3 is CASSPAGSKEYF. The CDR3 bases are TGTGCCAGCAGCCCCGCAGGATCCAAGGAGTACTTC. V gene TRBV7-9 combines with J gene TRBJ2-7, with D uncertain. This CDR3 has 12 amino acids. The ends were cut back, 5 bases at V and 11 bases at J, with 16 bases in the middle. Germline-derived CDR1 and CDR2 are SEHNR and FQNEAQ (reference sequence).

The genes are TRBV4-2 and TRBJ2-1; D may be TRBD2 (5 bases). V was cut by 4 bases and J by 9 bases, with 10 bases left in between. The CDR3 has 12 amino acids. In germline, CDR1 is LGHNA, CDR2 YNFKEQ. The CDR3 sequence is CASSRTAGEQFF. CDR3 nucleotides: TGTGCCAGCAGCCGTACGGCGGGTGAGCAGTTCTTC.

V usage is TRBV5-1 and J usage is TRBJ2-4; D gene uncertain. The CDR3 is 18 amino acids. V lost 0 bases to trimming and J lost 1 base, with 17 bases between them. Germline V gene data show CDR1 as SGHRS and CDR2 as YFSETQ. The CDR3 is CASSLGGDPAVAKNIQYF. DNA of the CDR3: TGCGCCAGCAGCTTGGGAGGTGACCCCGCGGTGGCCAAAAACATTCAGTACTTC.

The rearrangement uses TRBV11-2 and TRBJ2-5; D possibly corresponds to TRBD2 (6 bases). The CDR3 extends over 13 amino acids. V lost 5 bases and J lost 7, with 14 bases in between. Germline V gives CDR1 SGHAT, CDR2 FQNNGV. The CDR3 reads CASSLNLGGTQYF. Here the CDR3 DNA reads TGTGCCAGCAGCCTAAACTTGGGGGGGACCCAGTACTTC.

The V call is TRBV6-6, the J call TRBJ2-7; 8 bases fit TRBD2. Germline CDR1 and CDR2: MNHNY and SVGAGI (reference sequence). This CDR3 has 13 residues. The junction had 0 bases not matched to a gene; V was cut back by 2 bases and J by 3 bases. CDR3 DNA: TGTGCCAGCAGTTACGCGGGGGGCTACGAGCAGTACGTC. Protein sequence: CASSYAGGYEQYV.

The chain employs TRBV4-1 and TRBJ2-7, with 9 bases lining up with TRBD2. CDR1 and CDR2 (germline): MGHRA, YSYEKL. Trimming took 3 bases from V and 4 from J; bases not matched to a gene: 13. The CDR3 has 17 amino acids. CDR3 region: CASSQGSLGLAGYEQYF. The CDR3, as DNA: TGCGCCAGCAGCCAGGGGAGTCTGGGACTAGCAGGGTACGAGCAGTACTTC.

V usage is TRBV6-1 and J usage is TRBJ1-2, with no clear D. Germline loops: CDR1 MNHNS, CDR2 SASEGT. The V gene lost 5 bases and the J gene lost 5 bases, with 12 bases spanning the gap. This CDR3 has 13 amino acids. The CDR3 region is CASSPGSGYGYTF. The CDR3 coding sequence is TGTGCCAGCAGTCCGGGATCGGGGTATGGCTACACCTTC.

The chain is built from TRBV7-9 and TRBJ1-1, with 7 bases identical to TRBD1. CDR3 length: 15 amino acids. Germline V gene data show CDR1 as SEHNR and CDR2 as FQNEAQ (reference sequence). Germline trimming cut 0 bases from V and 10 bases from J; bases unmatched to any gene: 11. This CDR3 is CASSLAHRGPIGAFF. The CDR3 coding sequence is TGTGCCAGCAGCTTAGCGCATAGGGGGCCTATTGGAGCTTTCTTT.

The chain employs TRBV19 and TRBJ1-2; D gene ambiguous. V was cut by 9 bases and J by 0 bases, with 26 bases left in between. CDR3 length equals 18 residues. The germline gives CDR1 LNHDA, CDR2 SQIVND (reference sequence). The CDR3 is CASQTGRPGRATNYGYTF. The CDR3 coding sequence is TGTGCCAGCCAGACCGGACGACCCGGGCGGGCTACTAACTATGGCTACACCTTC.

The genes are TRBV2 and TRBJ2-3; D not resolved. Trimming removed 2 bases from V and 2 bases from J, with 8 bases in between. The CDR3 is 14 amino acids. CDR1 is SNHLY and CDR2 is FYNNEI in the germline V gene. CDR3 sequence (DNA): TGTGCCAGCAGTGAAAGGAGCTCCACAGATACGCAGTATTTT. Protein sequence: CASSERSSTDTQYF.

The chain employs TRBV9 and TRBJ2-3, with D perhaps TRBD1 (7 bases). The CDR3 consists of 17 residues. V lost 4 bases and J lost 2, with 20 bases in between. CDR1 is SGDLS and CDR2 is YYNGEE in the germline V gene. The CDR3 bases are TGTGCCAGCAGCCCAGGGGGGACAGTCCGAGTCACAGATACGCAGTATTTT. It is translated as CASSPGGTVRVTDTQYF.

The J gene is TRBJ2-7, the V gene TRBV7-2; 11 nucleotides agree with TRBD2. This CDR3 is 16 amino acids long. The germline V gene encodes CDR1 SGHTA and CDR2 FQGNSA. V lost 5 bases and J lost 3; bases outside the gene matches: 9. CDR3 in amino acids: CASSRQTGTSGYEQYF. The DNA for the CDR3 is TGTGCCAGCAGCCGGCAGACCGGGACTAGCGGCTACGAGCAGTACTTC.

On this clone itself: Within the sample, other DNA sequences also encode this same CDR3. The chain has TRBV2 and TRBJ1-2; 11 nucleotides align to TRBD1. V trimming: 4 bases; J trimming: 6 bases; junction bases outside the gene matches: 1. The germline V gene has CDR1 SNHLY and CDR2 FYNNEI. The CDR3 runs 13 residues. The CDR3 nucleotides are TGTGCCAGCAGTGGGACAGGGGGCCATGGCTACACCTTC. This codes for CASSGTGGHGYTF. Full variable domain (remainder filled in from reference TRBV2 and TRBJ1-2): EPEVTQTPSHQVTQMGQEVILRCVPISNHLYFYWYRQILGQKVEFLVSFYNNEISEKSEIFDDQFSVERPDGSNFTLKIRSTKLEDSAMYFCASSGTGGHGYTFGSGTRLTVV.

J is TRBJ1-1 and V is TRBV5-4; TRBD1 might be the D (6 bases). Germline CDR1 reads SGHNT; CDR2 reads YYREEE (reference sequence). V lost 4 bases and J lost 4, with 17 bases in between. The CDR3 is made up of 15 amino acids. The DNA for the CDR3 is TGTGCCAGCAGCCGGGGACACGCCAAAGGCACTGAAGCTTTCTTT. Its translation: CASSRGHAKGTEAFF.

V is TRBV5-4 and J is TRBJ1-2, with 9 bases identical to TRBD1. The V gene end was trimmed by 0 bases and the J gene end by 3 bases; junction bases not matched to a gene: 3. The CDR3 is 15 amino acids. Germline-derived CDR1 and CDR2 are SGHNT and YYREEE (reference sequence). The DNA for the CDR3 is TGTGCCAGCAGCTTGGACAGGGGGCGAGACTATGGCTACACCTTC. It encodes CASSLDRGRDYGYTF. The complete variable domain, with remaining parts taken from reference TRBV5-4 and TRBJ1-2, reads ETGVTQSPTHLIKTRGQQVTLRCSSQSGHNTVSWYQQALGQGPQFIFQYYREEENGRGNFPPRFSGLQFPNYSSELNVNALELDDSALYLCASSLDRGRDYGYTFGSGTRLTVV.

This chain joins TRBV5-3 and TRBJ1-5; TRBD1 is a possible D gene (5 bases). TRBV5-3 is noted as an ORF with a role that remains uncertain. Trimming left V 0 bases short and J 1 base short, with 17 bases between. The CDR3 loop spans 18 amino acids. The CDR3 DNA reads TGTGCCAGAAGCTTGGCCAGGGCCCCAAAGGTAAGCAATCAGCCCCAGCATTTT. Amino acids: CARSLARAPKVSNQPQHF.

This chain uses TRBV10-3 with TRBJ1-2; D may be TRBD1 (6 bases). The germline CDR1 and CDR2 sequences are ENHRY and SYGVKD. There are 14 residues in the CDR3. V was pared by 5 bases and J by 3 bases, with 13 bases between. The CDR3 region has the DNA TGTGCCATCAGTACACAGGGAGTATACTATGGCTACACCTTC. It yields the protein CAISTQGVYYGYTF.

As regards this clone: The germline gene is not matched at one end of the junction; a read error may be the cause. The chain couples TRBV4-1 to TRBJ1-1; 11 positions agree with TRBD1. From germline, CDR1 is MGHRA and CDR2 YSYEKL. This CDR3 is 15 amino acids long. In DNA, the CDR3 is TGTGCCAGCAGCCGGGGACAGGGGGAGGACACTGAAGCTTTCTTT. Translated: CASSRGQGEDTEAFF.

This chain uses TRBV2 with TRBJ2-7; TRBD1 might be the D (6 bases). Trimming took 7 bases from V and 6 from J, leaving 13 bases between them. CDR3 length: 12 residues. Germline-derived CDR1 and CDR2 are SNHLY and FYNNEI. CDR3 residues: CASKTGTSEQYV. The CDR3 DNA follows: TGTGCCAGCAAAACAGGGACCAGCGAGCAGTACGTC.

The chain carries TRBV5-6 and TRBJ2-7; a possible D gene is TRBD2 (6 bases). CDR3 length equals 14 residues. Trimming removed 4 bases at V and 0 bases at J, with 11 bases between. The germline V gene has CDR1 SGHDT and CDR2 YYEEEE. For the CDR3, the DNA is TGTGCCAGCAGCGGAGGGGCCTACTCCTACGAGCAGTACTTC. Its protein is CASSGGAYSYEQYF.

This rearrangement joins TRBV5-4 to TRBJ2-5, with D unresolved. Trimming removed 1 base at V and 2 bases at J, with 6 bases between. Germline V CDR1 and CDR2: SGHNT, YYREEE (reference sequence). This CDR3 region has 13 residues. CDR3 coding DNA: TGTGCCAGCAGCTTGTCACTGCAAGAGACCCAGTACTTC. Translation: CASSLSLQETQYF.

The CDR3 DNA follows: TGTGCCAGCCTCCTATGGACAGGGGATGGCTACACCTTC. Translation: CASLLWTGDGYTF. The J gene is TRBJ1-2, the V gene TRBV6-5, with 9 bases identical to TRBD1. CDR3 length: 13 residues. V gave up 8 bases and J gave up 6 bases; unmatched junction bases: 7. CDR1 and CDR2 from the germline V gene are MNHEY and SVGAGI.

CDR3 residues: CASSLSIYRVDGYTF. The CDR3 nucleotides are TGTGCCAGCAGTCTCTCGATCTACCGGGTCGATGGCTACACCTTC. The J gene is TRBJ1-2, the V gene TRBV27; D remains unclear. This CDR3 is built from 15 residues. The germline gives CDR1 MNHEY, CDR2 SMNVEV (reference sequence). V was shortened by 5 bases and J by 6 bases, with 19 bases between the two germline ends.

To note about this clone: The sample holds other DNA sequences that translate to the same CDR3. The chain joins TRBV4-1 to TRBJ2-5, with 11 bases that match TRBD2. The CDR3 sequence is 15 residues long. V was pared by 0 bases and J by 5 bases, with 2 bases of the junction left unmatched. The germline V gene has CDR1 MGHRA and CDR2 YSYEKL. The chain's CDR3 is CASSQDSGGAETQYF. The CDR3 DNA follows: TGCGCCAGCAGCCAAGATAGCGGGGGGGCGGAGACCCAGTACTTC.